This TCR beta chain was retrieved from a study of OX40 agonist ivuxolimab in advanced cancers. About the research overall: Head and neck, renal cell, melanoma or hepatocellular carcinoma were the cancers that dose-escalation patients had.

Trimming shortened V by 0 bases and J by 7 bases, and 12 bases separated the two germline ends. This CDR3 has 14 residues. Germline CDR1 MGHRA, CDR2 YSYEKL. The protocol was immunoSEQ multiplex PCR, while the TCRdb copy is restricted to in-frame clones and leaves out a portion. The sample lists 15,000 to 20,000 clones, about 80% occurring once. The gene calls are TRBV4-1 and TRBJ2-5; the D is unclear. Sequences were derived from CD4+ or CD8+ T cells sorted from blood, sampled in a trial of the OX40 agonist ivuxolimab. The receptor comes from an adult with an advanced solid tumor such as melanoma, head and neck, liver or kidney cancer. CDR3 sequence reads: CASSQDLGPGTQYF. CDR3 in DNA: TGCGCCAGCAGCCAAGATCTTGGGCCGGGGACCCAGTACTTC.